This is a list of T cell receptor beta chains from one sample in a study of blood T cells in healthy people across ages. TCRdb reanalysed the 5' RACE reads using MiXCR and keeps one entry per CDR3 protein. Among about a million distinct CDR3 sequences, roughly 48% were seen once, and the ten largest hold about an eighth. Sequenced input: blood. Every receptor here comes from a man under 40 in good health. Both conserved end residues are trimmed from each CDR3. Expanded clones get a size class; other rows say once, few or many, or leave the size out.

clone_size v_call cdr3_aa
few TRBV20-1 SASPPGGSGNSYEQY
many TRBV4-3 ASSQEVRDETQY
. TRBV5-4 ASSSNRDRGHSGANVLT
. TRBV29-1 SVGYMGQGRYEQY
. TRBV5-1 ASRTSGSNNEQF
. TRBV4-2 ASSQDLVAPRDYGYT
. TRBV5-1 ASQGAKDTQY
. TRBV3-1 ASSQRQMGEKLF
few TRBV4-2 ASSQAGTGYGYT
. TRBV9 ASSPQTGGSNIQY
. TRBV4-2 ASSQVAGGGEGYT
few TRBV5-1 ASSFGGGGAREKLF
few TRBV7-2 ASSPGVSRSYGYT
. TRBV4-2 ASSRGTKKEKLF
once TRBV7-9 ASSFETSGLSYEQY
. TRBV5-1 ASRLAEENTGELF
. TRBV5-1 ASSLNPGLGTNEKLF
. TRBV12-3/TRBV12-4 ASRGDRIGSYGYT